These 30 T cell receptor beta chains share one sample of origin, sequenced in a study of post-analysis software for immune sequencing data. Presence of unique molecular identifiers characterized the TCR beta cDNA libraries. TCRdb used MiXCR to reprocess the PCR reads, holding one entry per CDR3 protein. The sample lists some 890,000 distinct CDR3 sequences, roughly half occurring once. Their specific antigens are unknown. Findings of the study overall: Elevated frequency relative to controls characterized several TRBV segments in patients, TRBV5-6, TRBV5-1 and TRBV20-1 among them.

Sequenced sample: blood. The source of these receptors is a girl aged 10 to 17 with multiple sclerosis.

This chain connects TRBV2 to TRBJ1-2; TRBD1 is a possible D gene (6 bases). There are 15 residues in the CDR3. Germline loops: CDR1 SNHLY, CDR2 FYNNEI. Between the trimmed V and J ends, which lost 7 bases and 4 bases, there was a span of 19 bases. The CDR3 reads CASTRTGTSIYGYTF. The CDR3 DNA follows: TGTGCCAGCACCCGCACAGGGACCTCGATCTATGGCTACACCTTC.

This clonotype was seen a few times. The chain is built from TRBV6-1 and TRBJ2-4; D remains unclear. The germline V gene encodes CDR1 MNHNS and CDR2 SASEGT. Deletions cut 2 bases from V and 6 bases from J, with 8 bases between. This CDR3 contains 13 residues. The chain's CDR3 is CASSEQAPNIQYF. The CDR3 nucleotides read TGTGCCAGCAGTGAACAGGCCCCAAACATTCAGTACTTC.

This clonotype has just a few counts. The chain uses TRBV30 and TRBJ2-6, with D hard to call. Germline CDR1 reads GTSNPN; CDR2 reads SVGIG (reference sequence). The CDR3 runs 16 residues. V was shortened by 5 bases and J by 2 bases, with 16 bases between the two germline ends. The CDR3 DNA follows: TGTGCCTGGGCCCCCTGGGATCGGGCTGGGGCCAACGTCCTGACTTTC. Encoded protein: CAWAPWDRAGANVLTF.

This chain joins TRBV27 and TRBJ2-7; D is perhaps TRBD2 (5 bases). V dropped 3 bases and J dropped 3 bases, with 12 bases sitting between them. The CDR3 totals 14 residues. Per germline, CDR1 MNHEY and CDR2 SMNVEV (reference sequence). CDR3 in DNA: TGTGCCAGCAGTTTTGGTCGGGGAAACTACGAGCAGTACTTC. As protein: CASSFGRGNYEQYF.

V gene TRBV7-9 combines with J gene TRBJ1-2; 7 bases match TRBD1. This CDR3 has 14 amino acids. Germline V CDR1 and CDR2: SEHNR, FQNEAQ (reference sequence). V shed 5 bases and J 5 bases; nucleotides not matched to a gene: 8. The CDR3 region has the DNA TGTGCCAGCAGCCGACCGGGACAGATGTATGGCTACACCTTC. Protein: CASSRPGQMYGYTF.

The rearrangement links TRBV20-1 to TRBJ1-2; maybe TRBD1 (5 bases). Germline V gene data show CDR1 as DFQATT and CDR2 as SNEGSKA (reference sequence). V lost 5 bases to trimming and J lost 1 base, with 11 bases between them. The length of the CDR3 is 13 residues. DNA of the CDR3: TGCAGTGCTCCCCAGGGATATAACTATGGCTACACCTTC. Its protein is CSAPQGYNYGYTF.

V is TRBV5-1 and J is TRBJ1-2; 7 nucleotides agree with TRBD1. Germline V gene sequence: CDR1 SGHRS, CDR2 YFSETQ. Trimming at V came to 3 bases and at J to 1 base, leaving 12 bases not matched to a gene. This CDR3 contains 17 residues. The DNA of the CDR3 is TGCGCCAGCAGCTGGACCCCCTACAGGGGAGTTAACTATGGCTACACCTTC. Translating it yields CASSWTPYRGVNYGYTF.

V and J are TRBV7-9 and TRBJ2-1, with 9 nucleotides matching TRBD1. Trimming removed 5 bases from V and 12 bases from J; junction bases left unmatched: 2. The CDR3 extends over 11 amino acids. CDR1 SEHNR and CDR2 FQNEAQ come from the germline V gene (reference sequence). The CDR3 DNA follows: TGTGCCAGCAGCGTGACAGGGGGGCAGTTCTTC. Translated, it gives CASSVTGGQFF.

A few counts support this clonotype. This CDR3 reads CAISEVLLAGPYEQYF. In DNA form, the CDR3 reads TGTGCCATCAGTGAGGTTTTACTAGCGGGTCCCTACGAGCAGTACTTC. The chain carries TRBV10-3 and TRBJ2-7; TRBD2 matches 9 bases. Germline-derived CDR1 and CDR2 are ENHRY and SYGVKD. The CDR3 spans 16 residues. The V segment lost 2 bases and the J segment 2 bases; nucleotides outside the gene matches: 7.

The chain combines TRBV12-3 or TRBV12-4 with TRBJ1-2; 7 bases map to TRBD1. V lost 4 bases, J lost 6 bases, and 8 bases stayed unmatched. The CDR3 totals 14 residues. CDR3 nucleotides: TGTGCCAGCAGTTGGGTCAGGGGGAAGGATGGCTACACCTTC. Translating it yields CASSWVRGKDGYTF.

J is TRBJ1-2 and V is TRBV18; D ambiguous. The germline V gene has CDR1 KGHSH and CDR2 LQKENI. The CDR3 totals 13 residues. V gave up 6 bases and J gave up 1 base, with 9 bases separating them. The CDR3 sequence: CASSTVGNYGYTF. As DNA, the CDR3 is TGTGCCAGCTCTACCGTCGGTAACTATGGCTACACCTTC. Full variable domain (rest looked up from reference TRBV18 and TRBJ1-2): NAGVMQNPRHLVRRRGQEARLRCSPMKGHSHVYWYRQLPEEGLKFMVYLQKENIIDESGMPKERFSAEFPKEGPSILRIQQVVRGDSAAYFCASSTVGNYGYTFGSGTRLTVV.

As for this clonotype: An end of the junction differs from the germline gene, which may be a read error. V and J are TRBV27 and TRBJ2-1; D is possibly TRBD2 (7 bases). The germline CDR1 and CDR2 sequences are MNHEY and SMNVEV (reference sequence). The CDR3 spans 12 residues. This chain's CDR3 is CVSSWGGNEQFF. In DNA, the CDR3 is TGTGTCAGCAGTTGGGGGGGCAACGAGCAGTTCTTC.

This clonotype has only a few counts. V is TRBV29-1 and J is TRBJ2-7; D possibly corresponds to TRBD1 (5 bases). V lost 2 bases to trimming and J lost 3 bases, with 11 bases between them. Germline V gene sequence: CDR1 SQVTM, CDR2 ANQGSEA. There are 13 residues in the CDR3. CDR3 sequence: CSVETGEVYEQYF. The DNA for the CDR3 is TGCAGCGTTGAAACAGGAGAAGTCTACGAGCAGTACTTC.

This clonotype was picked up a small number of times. The CDR3 DNA reads TGTGCCAAAAACAGGGAAGTTCGGGAAGGCTACACCTTC. As protein: CAKNREVREGYTF. The chain carries TRBV24-1 and TRBJ1-2; possible D gene TRBD1, 6 bases. Germline loops: CDR1 KGHDR, CDR2 SFDVKD. This CDR3 spans 13 amino acids. Trimming pared 11 bases from V and 8 bases from J, leaving 20 bases between.

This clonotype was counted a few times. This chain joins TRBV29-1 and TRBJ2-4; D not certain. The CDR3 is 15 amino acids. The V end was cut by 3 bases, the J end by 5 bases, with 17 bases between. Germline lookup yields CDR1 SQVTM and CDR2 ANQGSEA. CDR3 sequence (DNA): TGCAGCGTTGATTTGACACCGGGCGGTGAAAACATTCAGTACTTC. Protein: CSVDLTPGGENIQYF.

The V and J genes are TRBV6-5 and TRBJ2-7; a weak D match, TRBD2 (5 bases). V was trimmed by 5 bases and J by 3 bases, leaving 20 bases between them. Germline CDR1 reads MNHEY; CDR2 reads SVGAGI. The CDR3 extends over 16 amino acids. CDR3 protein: CASSTAEAFTFYEQYF. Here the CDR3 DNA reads TGTGCCAGCAGTACCGCGGAGGCATTTACCTTCTACGAGCAGTACTTC.

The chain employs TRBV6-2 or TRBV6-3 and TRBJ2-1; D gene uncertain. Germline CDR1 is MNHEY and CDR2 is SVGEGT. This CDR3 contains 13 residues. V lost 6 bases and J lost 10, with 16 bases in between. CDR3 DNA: TGTGCCAGCAGGTCGGTTCTGGGTGGGGAGCAGTTCTTC. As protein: CASRSVLGGEQFF.

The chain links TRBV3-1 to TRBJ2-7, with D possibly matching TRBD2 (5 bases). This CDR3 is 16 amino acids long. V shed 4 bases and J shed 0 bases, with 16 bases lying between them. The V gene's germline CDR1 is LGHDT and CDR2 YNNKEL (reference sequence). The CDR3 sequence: CASSPRRASSSYEQYF. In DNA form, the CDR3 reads TGTGCCAGCAGCCCACGGCGGGCCTCGAGCTCCTACGAGCAGTACTTC.

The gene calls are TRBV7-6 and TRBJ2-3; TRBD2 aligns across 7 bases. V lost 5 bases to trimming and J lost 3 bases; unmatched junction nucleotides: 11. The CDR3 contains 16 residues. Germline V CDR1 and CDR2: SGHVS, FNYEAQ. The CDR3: CASSPRERGPTDTQYF. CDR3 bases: TGTGCCAGCAGCCCCAGGGAGCGGGGCCCAACAGATACGCAGTATTTT.

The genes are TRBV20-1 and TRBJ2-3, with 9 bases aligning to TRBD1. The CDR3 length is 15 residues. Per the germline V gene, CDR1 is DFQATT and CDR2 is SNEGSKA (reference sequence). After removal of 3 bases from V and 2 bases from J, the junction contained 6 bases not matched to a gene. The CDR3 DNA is TGCAGTGCTAGGATTGGGACAGGGTCCACAGATACGCAGTATTTT. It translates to CSARIGTGSTDTQYF.

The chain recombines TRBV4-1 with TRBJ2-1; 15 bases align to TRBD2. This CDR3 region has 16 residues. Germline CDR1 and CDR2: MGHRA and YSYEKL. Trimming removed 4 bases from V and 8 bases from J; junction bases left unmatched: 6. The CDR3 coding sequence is TGCGCCAGCAGCCCTCCGGGACTAGCGGGAGGCTATGAGCAGTTCTTC. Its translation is CASSPPGLAGGYEQFF.

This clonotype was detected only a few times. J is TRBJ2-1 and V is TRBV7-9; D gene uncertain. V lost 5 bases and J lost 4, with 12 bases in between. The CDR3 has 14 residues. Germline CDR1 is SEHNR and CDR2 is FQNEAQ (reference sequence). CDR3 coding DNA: TGTGCCAGCAGCCCCATCGGGCGGTACAATGAGCAGTTCTTC. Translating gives CASSPIGRYNEQFF.

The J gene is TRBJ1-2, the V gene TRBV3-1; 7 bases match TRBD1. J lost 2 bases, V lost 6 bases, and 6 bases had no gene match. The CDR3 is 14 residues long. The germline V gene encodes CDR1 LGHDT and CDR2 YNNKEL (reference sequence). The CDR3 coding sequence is TGTGCCAGCAGAAGGGAGGGGGCAAACTATGGCTACACCTTC. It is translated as CASRREGANYGYTF.

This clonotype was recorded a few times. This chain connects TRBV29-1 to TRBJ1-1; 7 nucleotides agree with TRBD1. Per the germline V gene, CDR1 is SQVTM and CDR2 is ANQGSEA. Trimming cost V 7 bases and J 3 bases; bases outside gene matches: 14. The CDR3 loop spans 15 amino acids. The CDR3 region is CSAGDNRGMYTEAFF. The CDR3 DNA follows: TGCAGCGCCGGAGATAACAGGGGAATGTACACTGAAGCTTTCTTT.

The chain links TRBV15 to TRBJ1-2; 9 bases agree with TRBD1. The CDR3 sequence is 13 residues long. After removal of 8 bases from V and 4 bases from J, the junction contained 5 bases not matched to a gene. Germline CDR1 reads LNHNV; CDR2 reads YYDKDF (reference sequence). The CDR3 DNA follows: TGTGCCACCGGAAGGACAGGGGCCTATGGCTACACCTTC. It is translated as CATGRTGAYGYTF.

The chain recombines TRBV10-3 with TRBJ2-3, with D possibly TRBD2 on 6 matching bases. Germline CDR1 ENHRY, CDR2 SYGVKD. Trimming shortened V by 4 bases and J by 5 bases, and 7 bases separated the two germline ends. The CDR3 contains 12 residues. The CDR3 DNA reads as TGTGCCATCAGTGGGAGGGAAGATACGCAGTATTTT. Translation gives CAISGREDTQYF.

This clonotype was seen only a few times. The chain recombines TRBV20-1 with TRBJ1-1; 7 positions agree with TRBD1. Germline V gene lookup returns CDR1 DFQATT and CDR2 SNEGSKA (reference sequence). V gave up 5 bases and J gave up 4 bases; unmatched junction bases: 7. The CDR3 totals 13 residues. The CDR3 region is CSAPDRVSTEAFF. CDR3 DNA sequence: TGCAGTGCTCCCGACAGGGTGAGCACTGAAGCTTTCTTT.

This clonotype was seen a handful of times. The CDR3 loop reads CASSLPGGANEQFF. For the CDR3, the DNA is TGTGCCAGCAGCCTCCCCGGGGGGGCCAATGAGCAGTTCTTC. The chain employs TRBV3-1 and TRBJ2-1; TRBD2 agrees at 8 bases. The germline V gene encodes CDR1 LGHDT and CDR2 YNNKEL (reference sequence). The CDR3 has 14 residues. Losses at the gene ends were 4 bases for V and 6 bases for J; bases not matched to a gene: 5.

CDR3: CAISGSGDTNQPQHF. The CDR3 bases are TGTGCCATCAGTGGTAGTGGGGACACCAATCAGCCCCAGCATTTT. The V and J genes are TRBV10-3 and TRBJ1-5, with D maybe TRBD1 (6 bases). The CDR3 is 15 amino acids. Trimming stripped 4 bases from V and 3 bases from J, with 13 bases between. From germline, CDR1 is ENHRY and CDR2 SYGVKD.

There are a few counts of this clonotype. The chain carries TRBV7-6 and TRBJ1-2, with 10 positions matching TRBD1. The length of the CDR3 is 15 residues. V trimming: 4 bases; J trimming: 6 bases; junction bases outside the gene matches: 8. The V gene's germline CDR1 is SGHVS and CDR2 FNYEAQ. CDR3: CASSSGTGVIDGYTF. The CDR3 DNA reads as TGTGCCAGCAGCTCCGGGACAGGGGTAATTGATGGCTACACCTTC.